The 31 T cell receptor beta chains below all came from one sample that was sequenced in a study of blood T cell repertoires in COVID-19. Repertoires were generated with immunoSEQ multiplex PCR, while TCRdb's copy carries only in-frame clones and drops some. The sample comprises fewer than 200,000 clones, about 83% of which are singletons, and 1.5% rests with the top ten. Material: peripheral blood. These receptors were collected from a human donor in a cohort sampled during active COVID-19.

The rearrangement links TRBV5-6 to TRBJ1-5; unclear D gene. The CDR3 runs 14 residues. V dropped 2 bases and J dropped 1 base, with 7 bases sitting between them. Germline CDR1 SGHDT, CDR2 YYEEEE. Written as DNA, the CDR3 is TGTGCCAGCAGCTTTTCACGGAGCAATCAGCCCCAGCATTTT. Residues: CASSFSRSNQPQHF.

The chain links TRBV13 to TRBJ2-7; TRBD2 might be the D (6 bases). The CDR3 consists of 14 residues. V dropped 5 bases and J dropped 6 bases, with 17 bases sitting between them. The germline V gene has CDR1 PRHDT and CDR2 FYEKMQ (reference sequence). The CDR3 sequence is CASSAPGLPSEQYF. CDR3 DNA: TGTGCCAGCAGCGCGCCGGGACTTCCTTCCGAGCAGTACTTC.

The chain links TRBV19 to TRBJ2-7, with 9 bases that match TRBD2. The CDR3 extends over 16 amino acids. J was trimmed by 2 bases and V by 3 bases; bases with no gene match: 8. Looked up from germline, CDR1 is LNHDA and CDR2 is SQIVND (reference sequence). The CDR3 protein is CASSILRTSAAYEQYF. In DNA, the CDR3 is TGTGCCAGTAGTATCCTCCGGACTAGCGCAGCCTACGAGCAGTACTTC.

Judged by abundance, this clone is medium-sized. The chain employs TRBV6-5 and TRBJ1-5, with D possibly matching TRBD1 (5 bases). Trimming pared 0 bases from V and 2 bases from J, leaving 8 bases between. The CDR3 is 15 residues long. CDR1 and CDR2 from the germline V gene are MNHEY and SVGAGI. The CDR3 loop reads CASSYSVGGNQPQHF. Here the CDR3 DNA reads TGTGCCAGCAGTTACTCGGTAGGGGGCAATCAGCCCCAGCATTTT.

V is TRBV10-3 and J is TRBJ2-7, with 10 bases lining up with TRBD1. In germline, CDR1 is ENHRY, CDR2 SYGVKD. Losses at the gene ends were 9 bases for V and 2 bases for J; bases not matched to a gene: 4. The CDR3 runs to 13 residues. The CDR3 spells CAMSGTGAYEQYF. The CDR3, as DNA: TGTGCCATGTCCGGGACAGGGGCCTACGAGCAGTACTTC.

The V gene is TRBV27, the J gene TRBJ2-7; 8 bases are a match to TRBD2. Trimming took 4 bases from V and 7 from J; bases not matched to a gene: 9. Germline lookup yields CDR1 MNHEY and CDR2 SMNVEV (reference sequence). CDR3 length: 14 residues. CDR3 coding DNA: TGTGCCAGCAGTTCCCTCCAGCGGGGGTATGAGCAGTACTTC. Its protein is CASSSLQRGYEQYF.

The genes are TRBV7-8 and TRBJ2-3, with a possible D match to TRBD1 (6 bases). V was trimmed by 8 bases and J by 0 bases, leaving 12 bases between them. The CDR3 runs 14 residues. Germline CDR1 reads SGHVS; CDR2 reads FQNEAQ. For the CDR3, the DNA is TGTGCCAGCTCCCCGGGACAAAGCACAGATACGCAGTATTTT. Its translation is CASSPGQSTDTQYF.

The chain employs TRBV19 and TRBJ1-6; D is perhaps TRBD1 (6 bases). The V and J ends lost 6 bases and 6 bases respectively, with 15 bases between them. CDR1 and CDR2 (germline): LNHDA, SQIVND (reference sequence). The CDR3 spans 15 residues. The CDR3 coding sequence is TGTGCCAGTAGCACGGGACACACCATTAATTCACCCCTCCACTTT. This sequence encodes CASSTGHTINSPLHF.

The genes are TRBV19 and TRBJ1-1, with D tentatively TRBD1 (5 bases). Germline CDR1 reads LNHDA; CDR2 reads SQIVND (reference sequence). V was clipped by 5 bases and J by 1 base, with 11 bases between them. The CDR3 runs to 14 residues. CDR3 protein: CASSSLDRNTEAFF. CDR3 DNA: TGTGCCAGTAGTTCCCTCGACAGGAACACTGAAGCTTTCTTT.

The chain combines TRBV3-1 (or the pseudogene TRBV3-2) with TRBJ1-2; D gene unclear. Trimming shortened V by 4 bases and J by 2 bases, and 11 bases separated the two germline ends. Germline CDR1 reads LGHDT; CDR2 reads YNNKEL (reference sequence). The CDR3 has 14 residues. The CDR3 DNA sequence: TGTGCCAGCAGCCCGTTCGGGAACAACTATGGCTACACCTTC. Protein: CASSPFGNNYGYTF.

To note about this clone: The germline gene is not matched at one end of the junction; a read error may be the cause. V is TRBV6-7 and J is TRBJ2-3; D may be TRBD2 (5 bases). TRBV6-7 is placed among ORFs of uncertain function. The CDR3 has 10 amino acids. For the CDR3, the DNA is TGTGCCAGCAGTTACGTGTCGGAGGAGTTT. Amino acids: CASSYVSEEF.

The rearrangement uses TRBV13 and TRBJ2-7; 9 bases map to TRBD2. CDR1 PRHDT and CDR2 FYEKMQ come from the germline V gene (reference sequence). The CDR3 runs to 15 residues. V was pared by 4 bases and J by 6 bases, with 10 bases of the junction left unmatched. This CDR3 is CASSSHLAGVGEQYF. CDR3 DNA sequence: TGTGCCAGCAGCTCCCATTTAGCGGGAGTTGGCGAGCAGTACTTC.

The chain recombines TRBV24-1 with TRBJ2-7, with 11 nucleotides matching TRBD1. Germline CDR1 KGHDR, CDR2 SFDVKD. V gave up 3 bases and J gave up 2 bases; unmatched junction bases: 8. CDR3 size: 17 residues. CDR3 sequence reads: CATSDGMTGQGAYEQYF. The CDR3 region has the DNA TGTGCCACCAGTGATGGGATGACGGGACAGGGGGCCTACGAGCAGTACTTC.

This CDR3 is CASSLGRGGNGELFF. The CDR3 nucleotides read TGTGCCAGCAGCTTAGGACGGGGGGGCAACGGGGAGCTGTTTTTT. The chain carries TRBV7-2 and TRBJ2-2; 8 bases map to TRBD2. This CDR3 has 15 residues. Germline-derived CDR1 and CDR2 are SGHTA and FQGNSA. J lost 7 bases, V lost 1 base, and 5 bases had no gene match. The whole variable domain, filled in from reference TRBV7-2 and TRBJ2-2, reads GAGVSQSPSNKVTEKGKDVELRCDPISGHTALYWYRQSLGQGLEFLIYFQGNSAPDKSGLPSDRFSAERTGGSVSTLTIQRTQQEDSAVYLCASSLGRGGNGELFFGEGSRLTVL.

The chain joins TRBV7-3 to TRBJ2-1; perhaps TRBD1 as D (5 bases). There are 12 residues in the CDR3. Trimming stripped 4 bases from V and 8 bases from J, with 9 bases between. CDR1 SGHTA and CDR2 FQGTGA come from the germline V gene. DNA for the CDR3: TGTGCCAGCAGCTCCGACAGTTATGAGCAGTTCTTC. Translating it yields CASSSDSYEQFF.

The V gene is TRBV7-9, the J gene TRBJ2-1; 9 bases are shared with TRBD2. Trimming at V came to 1 base and at J to 2 bases, leaving 0 bases not matched to a gene. The CDR3 contains 15 residues. The V gene's germline CDR1 is SEHNR and CDR2 FQNEAQ (reference sequence). The CDR3, as DNA: TGTGCCAGCAGCTTAGGCGGGGGGGCCTACAATGAGCAGTTCTTC. This gives the protein CASSLGGGAYNEQFF.

In its sample, this clone was seen a few times. V gene TRBV7-2 combines with J gene TRBJ1-4; D is unclear. V lost 1 base and J lost 13, with 13 bases in between. Germline V gene lookup returns CDR1 SGHTA and CDR2 FQGNSA. The CDR3 sequence is 13 residues long. For the CDR3, the DNA is TGTGCCAGCAGCTTAGAACGGGTGGATATACTGTTTTTT. Residues: CASSLERVDILFF.

A few counts support this clone. The rearrangement uses TRBV5-4 and TRBJ2-7, with a possible D match to TRBD1 (5 bases). With 3 bases removed from V and 4 bases from J, the gap between germline ends came to 11 bases. Per germline, CDR1 SGHNT and CDR2 YYREEE (reference sequence). There are 13 residues in the CDR3. The CDR3 bases are TGTGCCAGCAGCTCCGCAGGGTATTACGAGCAGTACTTC. Its translation is CASSSAGYYEQYF.

This chain links TRBV7-2 with TRBJ2-5; 7 bases are shared with TRBD1. V lost 5 bases, J lost 2 bases, and 8 bases stayed unmatched. CDR3 size: 15 residues. Germline V lookup: CDR1 SGHTA, CDR2 FQGNSA. The CDR3 region is CASSRQGRFQETQYF. CDR3 bases: TGTGCCAGCAGCAGACAGGGACGCTTTCAAGAGACCCAGTACTTC. Drawing the rest from reference TRBV7-2 and TRBJ2-5, the complete variable domain is GAGVSQSPSNKVTEKGKDVELRCDPISGHTALYWYRQSLGQGLEFLIYFQGNSAPDKSGLPSDRFSAERTGGSVSTLTIQRTQQEDSAVYLCASSRQGRFQETQYFGPGTRLLVL.

The chain carries TRBV19 and TRBJ2-7; D call uncertain. V lost 3 bases, J lost 2 bases, and 8 bases lay in between. This CDR3 contains 13 residues. The V gene's germline CDR1 is LNHDA and CDR2 SQIVND (reference sequence). CDR3 sequence (DNA): TGTGCCAGTAGTATCCGGTTGACCTACGAGCAGTACTTC. The encoded protein is CASSIRLTYEQYF.

The chain is built from TRBV10-3 and TRBJ2-5; 8 nucleotides line up with TRBD1. Germline V lookup: CDR1 ENHRY, CDR2 SYGVKD. The CDR3 is 11 amino acids. CDR3 loop: CASGGSETQYF. The CDR3 nucleotides read TGTGCTTCAGGGGGCTCAGAGACCCAGTACTTC.

The V gene is TRBV19, the J gene TRBJ1-5, with 7 bases identical to TRBD1. Germline CDR1 LNHDA, CDR2 SQIVND (reference sequence). CDR3 length: 15 residues. J gave up 0 bases and V 6 bases, and 5 bases lay outside the gene matches. The CDR3 reads CASRIDRDSNQPQHF. CDR3 sequence (DNA): TGTGCCAGTAGGATTGACAGGGATAGCAATCAGCCCCAGCATTTT.

V gene TRBV7-2 combines with J gene TRBJ2-5; the D is unclear. V lost 3 bases, J lost 2 bases, and 16 bases lay in between. The CDR3 runs to 16 residues. CDR1 is SGHTA, CDR2 FQGNSA, per germline. The CDR3 is CASSLPIGANQETQYF. The CDR3 DNA is TGTGCCAGCAGCTTGCCAATTGGAGCAAATCAAGAGACCCAGTACTTC.

This clone appeared once. The CDR3 reads CASSHDGRALPTTYEQYF. The CDR3 DNA reads TGCGCCAGCAGTCACGACGGGAGGGCCCTCCCAACCACCTACGAGCAGTACTTC. The V and J genes are TRBV23-1 and TRBJ2-7; 8 bases align to TRBD2. TRBV23-1 is marked as an open reading frame, function uncertain. V dropped 3 bases and J dropped 2; count of bases not matched to a gene: 15. The CDR3 is 18 residues long.

J is TRBJ2-7 and V is TRBV5-1; 9 bases align to TRBD1. J lost 2 bases, V lost 5 bases, and 5 bases had no gene match. This CDR3 contains 14 residues. The germline gives CDR1 SGHRS, CDR2 YFSETQ. The CDR3 here is CASRVWTGAYEQYF. CDR3 nucleotides: TGCGCCAGCAGAGTCTGGACAGGGGCCTACGAGCAGTACTTC.

This chain links TRBV13 with TRBJ2-4, with D perhaps matching TRBD1 (6 bases). The CDR3 loop spans 16 amino acids. V lost 0 bases, J lost 4 bases, and 13 bases lay in between. CDR1 is PRHDT and CDR2 is FYEKMQ in the germline V gene (reference sequence). CDR3 DNA sequence: TGTGCCAGCAGCTTAGGGTCCGCAGGGGTGAAAAACATTCAGTACTTC. This gives the protein CASSLGSAGVKNIQYF.

The rearrangement links TRBV5-1 to TRBJ1-2; 10 bases align to TRBD1. The CDR3 contains 14 residues. Unmatched junction bases numbered 6, after V lost 4 bases and J lost 6 bases. Germline V lookup: CDR1 SGHRS, CDR2 YFSETQ. The CDR3 loop reads CASSRDRGRDGYTF. In DNA, the CDR3 is TGCGCCAGCAGCCGAGACAGGGGGCGTGATGGCTACACCTTC. Supplemented by reference TRBV5-1 and TRBJ1-2, the full variable domain reads KAGVTQTPRYLIKTRGQQVTLSCSPISGHRSVSWYQQTPGQGLQFLFEYFSETQRNKGNFPGRFSGRQFSNSRSEMNVSTLELGDSALYLCASSRDRGRDGYTFGSGTRLTVV.

The V and J genes are TRBV9 and TRBJ1-5; D not certain. V lost 4 bases and J lost 7, with 12 bases in between. Germline V gene sequence: CDR1 SGDLS, CDR2 YYNGEE. The CDR3 length is 13 residues. The CDR3 protein is CASSREGRQPQHF. The CDR3 DNA reads TGTGCCAGCAGCCGGGAGGGCCGGCAGCCCCAGCATTTT. The full variable domain, with the rest looked up from reference TRBV9 and TRBJ1-5, is DSGVTQTPKHLITATGQRVTLRCSPRSGDLSVYWYQQSLDQGLQFLIQYYNGEERAKGNILERFSAQQFPDLHSELNLSSLELGDSALYFCASSREGRQPQHFGDGTRLSIL.

V and J are TRBV5-1 and TRBJ2-3, with 16 bases that match TRBD2. Unmatched junction bases numbered 6, after V lost 2 bases and J lost 6 bases. CDR3 size: 17 residues. Germline CDR1 and CDR2: SGHRS and YFSETQ. CDR3 sequence: CASSFTGLAGGTDTQYF. DNA for the CDR3: TGCGCCAGCAGCTTCACGGGACTAGCGGGAGGGACGGATACGCAGTATTTT.

The chain links TRBV6-2 or TRBV6-3 to TRBJ2-7; 10 bases fit TRBD2. The germline CDR1 and CDR2 sequences are MNHEY and SVGEGT. The junction had 9 bases not matched to a gene; V was cut back by 6 bases and J by 4 bases. There are 15 residues in the CDR3. This CDR3 reads CASSPLAGARYEQYF. CDR3 DNA sequence: TGTGCCAGCAGCCCCCTAGCGGGAGCTCGTTACGAGCAGTACTTC.

The chain combines TRBV5-4 with TRBJ1-1, with D maybe TRBD1 (6 bases). Germline lookup yields CDR1 SGHNT and CDR2 YYREEE (reference sequence). Trimming removed 5 bases at V and 5 bases at J, with 13 bases between. CDR3 size: 13 residues. The CDR3 protein is CASSPGGRTEAFF. CDR3 sequence (DNA): TGTGCCAGCAGTCCCGGGGGGCGGACTGAAGCTTTCTTT.